The present T cell receptor beta chain was sequenced within a study of T cells in localized non-small cell lung cancer (dated by TCRdb to between 2020 and 2021). Looking at the study overall: The study examined T cell repertoires in 200 to 300 patients with early-stage NSCLC and compared tumors with uninvolved tumor-adjacent lungs. All 250 or so NSCLC patients in the cohort were treatment-naive and had localized lung tumors that were resected. NSCLC patients had a mean age of roughly 64 years, and around 140 were male and 107 female. General findings and caveats noted by the study authors: Multi-region tumor sequencing was not performed, so intratumor heterogeneity could not be excluded. Because of the exploratory design, TCR variables were selected using unadjusted p-values without false-discovery rate correction. Longer overall survival was associated with higher blood T cell density, whereas shorter survival was associated with higher adjacent-lung clonality. Of the top 100 tumor clones, a median of 57 were detected in paired uninvolved adjacent lung; approximately 30 were also among that lung's top 100. The highest T cell clonality was observed in uninvolved tumor-adjacent lung, where clonality exceeded that of tumor, suggesting that antigenic responses were more focused in uninvolved tumor-adjacent lung.

TCR beta CDR3 regions were sequenced from DNA using the immunoSEQ Assay. Turning to the authors' computational methods: To compute T cell density, TCR beta template counts were normalized to usable DNA, which was estimated by amplifying housekeeping genes. Richness was estimated with the preseqR package, extrapolating to 400,000 templates for PBMC samples and 120,000 templates for tissue samples. Clonality was defined by subtracting Pielou's evenness from one. Tissue-enriched TCRs were identified by differential abundance testing using productive amino-acid clonotypes, minimum total count 5 and alpha 0.1. The Jaccard Index and the Morisita Overlap Index were used to quantify repertoire overlap between compartments. GLIPH clustered TCR beta CDR3s with public tetramer-defined viral CDR3s; viral motifs required at least three viral sequences plus V-gene enrichment. In its TCRdb copy, this immuneACCESS table keeps in-frame sequences only and misses some clones. Where compared with another copy, unresolved V genes explain less than half of these, and the others have no known cause. V and J calls plus clone size are reproduced from that table; the DNA served to infer D and trimming. In this sample the table shows tens of thousands of clones, less than 85% of which occur a single time. Of the sample, 1.3% falls within the top ten clones.

In its sample, this clone was seen once. This receptor's antigen is unknown. Nothing much larger sits one base from this clone, and base qualities are not available. At diagnosis, tumor, uninvolved tumor-adjacent lung and peripheral blood were collected and then preserved as a mix of FFPE and fresh-frozen material. For TCR repertoire profiling, blood samples were analyzed as peripheral blood mononuclear cells. CDR1 and CDR2 (SGHVS, FNYEAQ) derive from the germline V gene. V is pared back by 5 bases and J by 5 bases, with 7 bases lying between the germline termini. There are 12 amino acids in the CDR3, from cysteine to phenylalanine inclusive. Only the CDR3 region is kept as DNA, spanning 36 bases read in frame from base 1.

The sequence came from a female donor of 60 years or more with stage I lung adenocarcinoma. The sequences come from peripheral blood, collected before any cancer treatment. The chain was built from TRBV7-6 and TRBJ2-1; no D segment can be confidently identified. The CDR3 has the sequence CASSHSDNEQFF. The nucleotides are TGTGCCAGCAGCCATAGTGACAATGAGCAGTTCTTC. The entire variable domain, with the stretches around the CDR3 drawn from the reference TRBV7-6 and TRBJ2-1 proteins, is GAGVSQSPRYKVTKRGQDVALRCDPISGHVSLYWYRQALGQGPEFLTYFNYEAQQDKSGLPNDRFSAERPEGSISTLTIQRTEQRDSAMYRCASSHSDNEQFFGPGTRLTVL.